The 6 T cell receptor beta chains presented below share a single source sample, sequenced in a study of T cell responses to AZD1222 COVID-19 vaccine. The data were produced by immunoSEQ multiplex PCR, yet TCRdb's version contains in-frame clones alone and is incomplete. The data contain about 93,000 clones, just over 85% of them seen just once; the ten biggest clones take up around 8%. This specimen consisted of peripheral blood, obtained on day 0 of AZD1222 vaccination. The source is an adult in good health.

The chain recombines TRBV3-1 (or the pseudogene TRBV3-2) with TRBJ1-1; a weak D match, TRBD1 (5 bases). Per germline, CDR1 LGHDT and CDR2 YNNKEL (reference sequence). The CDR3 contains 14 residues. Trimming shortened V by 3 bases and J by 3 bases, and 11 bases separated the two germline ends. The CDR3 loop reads CASSHAGGDTEAFF. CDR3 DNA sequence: TGTGCCAGCAGCCACGCCGGGGGGGACACTGAAGCTTTCTTT.

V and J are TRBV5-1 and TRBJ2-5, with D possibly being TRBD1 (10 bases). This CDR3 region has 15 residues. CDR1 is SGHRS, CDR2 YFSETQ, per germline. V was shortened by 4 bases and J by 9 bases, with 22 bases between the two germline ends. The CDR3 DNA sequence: TGCGCCAGCAGCCTAGCGGGACAGGGGACGTTGGCCCAGTACTTC. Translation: CASSLAGQGTLAQYF.

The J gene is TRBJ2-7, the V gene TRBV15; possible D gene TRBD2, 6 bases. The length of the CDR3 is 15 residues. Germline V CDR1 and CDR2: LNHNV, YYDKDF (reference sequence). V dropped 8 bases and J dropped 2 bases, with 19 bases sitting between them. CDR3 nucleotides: TGTGCCACCGCTCCGCCGGGGACTCCAACCTACGAGCAGTACTTC. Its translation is CATAPPGTPTYEQYF.

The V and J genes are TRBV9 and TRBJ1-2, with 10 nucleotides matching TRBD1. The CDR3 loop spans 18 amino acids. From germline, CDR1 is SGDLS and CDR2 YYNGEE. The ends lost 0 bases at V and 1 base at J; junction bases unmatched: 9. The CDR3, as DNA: TGTGCCAGCAGCGTAGCTGGACAGGGGGTCTCGGGTAACTATGGCTACACCTTC. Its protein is CASSVAGQGVSGNYGYTF.

CDR3 DNA: TGTGCCAGCAGTCTGCAGGGTTGGCAGCCCCAGCATTTT. This translates into CASSLQGWQPQHF. The rearrangement uses TRBV28 and TRBJ1-5, with D maybe TRBD1 (5 bases). The V gene's germline CDR1 is MDHEN and CDR2 SYDVKM. With 5 bases removed from V and 7 bases from J, the gap between germline ends came to 12 bases. The CDR3 length is 13 residues.

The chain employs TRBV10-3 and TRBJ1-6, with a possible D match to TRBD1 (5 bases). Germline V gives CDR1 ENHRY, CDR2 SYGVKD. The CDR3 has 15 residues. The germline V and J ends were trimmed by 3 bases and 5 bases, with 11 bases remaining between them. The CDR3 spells CAISDSTVHNSPLHF. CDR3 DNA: TGTGCCATCAGTGACTCGACAGTCCATAATTCACCCCTCCACTTT.